Listed here are 17 T cell receptor beta chains from one sample, sequenced in a study of T-cell reconstitution after alpha-beta-depleted transplantation in children. Unique molecular identifiers featured in how the TCRbeta library was prepared. TCRdb re-derived calls from the PCR reads in MiXCR, one entry per CDR3 protein. The repertoire holds 300,000 to 400,000 distinct CDR3 sequences, with 15% to 20% as singletons. This specimen consisted of PBMCs, mostly from graft donor cells, obtained 360 days after TCRalphabeta/CD19-depleted stem cell transplant. The source of these receptors is a male patient aged 2-15 years who had a stem cell transplant for acute lymphoblastic leukemia, so the T cells may come from the graft donor.

The chain employs TRBV4-3 and TRBJ2-7; 12 bases fit TRBD2. The CDR3 runs to 16 residues. The V gene end was trimmed by 1 base and the J gene end by 3 bases; junction bases not matched to a gene: 4. Germline V gene data show CDR1 as LGHNA and CDR2 as YSLEER. The CDR3 spells CASSQGSSGRVYEQYF. CDR3 DNA sequence: TGCGCCAGCAGCCAAGGGTCTAGCGGGAGGGTCTACGAGCAGTACTTC.

This clonotype was seen a handful of times. J is TRBJ2-1 and V is TRBV20-1; a weak D match, TRBD1 (6 bases). V lost 6 bases and J lost 2, with 14 bases in between. Germline CDR1 reads DFQATT; CDR2 reads SNEGSKA (reference sequence). This CDR3 is built from 14 residues. The DNA for the CDR3 is TGCAGTGCCCCATCAGGGGTCGCCTACAATGAGCAGTTCTTC. Amino acids: CSAPSGVAYNEQFF.

The sample holds a few counts of this clonotype. The rearrangement links TRBV28 to TRBJ2-7, with no clear D. The germline V and J ends were trimmed by 3 bases and 0 bases, with 12 bases remaining between them. Germline assignment: CDR1 MDHEN and CDR2 SYDVKM. The CDR3 loop spans 15 amino acids. The CDR3 sequence: CASSFSFSSSYEQYF. As DNA, the CDR3 is TGTGCCAGCAGTTTTAGCTTCTCTTCCTCCTACGAGCAGTACTTC.

This clonotype was counted at least ten times. The chain uses TRBV7-3 and TRBJ2-1; 7 bases map to TRBD2. V was clipped by 1 base and J by 4 bases; unmatched bases: 13. The germline gives CDR1 SGHTA, CDR2 FQGTGA. This CDR3 has 18 residues. Written as DNA, the CDR3 is TGTGCCAGCAGCTTAATAGGGGACTATCGGGGCCTTTACAATGAGCAGTTCTTC. Amino acids: CASSLIGDYRGLYNEQFF.

J is TRBJ1-2 and V is TRBV28; a possible D gene is TRBD1 (5 bases). Germline CDR1 MDHEN, CDR2 SYDVKM. There are 14 residues in the CDR3. Trimming cost V 8 bases and J 5 bases, with 18 bases left between them. In DNA form, the CDR3 reads TGTGCCAGCGCGGGACTACCTAAAAATTATGGCTACACCTTC. This translates into CASAGLPKNYGYTF.

This chain uses TRBV12-3 or TRBV12-4 with TRBJ2-3, with a possible D match to TRBD2 (6 bases). V shed 4 bases and J shed 14 bases, with 16 bases lying between them. This CDR3 is 12 amino acids long. CDR3 nucleotide sequence: TGTGCCAGCAGTTGGCGGGGCTCCCAGTCGTATTTT. Its protein is CASSWRGSQSYF.

The chain links TRBV7-9 to TRBJ2-3; D unclear. This CDR3 has 14 amino acids. Germline CDR1 and CDR2: SEHNR and FQNEAQ (reference sequence). V lost 0 bases and J lost 2, with 6 bases in between. The CDR3 DNA is TGTGCCAGCAGCTTAGCTGTCACCACAGATACGCAGTATTTT. It encodes CASSLAVTTDTQYF. Based on the CDR3 plus reference TRBV7-9 and TRBJ2-3, the full variable domain is DTGVSQNPRHKITKRGQNVTFRCDPISEHNRLYWYRQTLGQGPEFLTYFQNEAQLEKSRLLSDRFSAERPKGSFSTLEIQRTEQGDSAMYLCASSLAVTTDTQYFGPGTRLTVL.

The table lists this clonotype with many counts. The V gene is TRBV20-1, the J gene TRBJ2-5; possible D gene TRBD2, 6 bases. The CDR3 has 14 amino acids. The V end was cut by 2 bases, the J end by 4 bases, with 14 bases between. The germline CDR1 and CDR2 sequences are DFQATT and SNEGSKA (reference sequence). CDR3 DNA sequence: TGCAGTGCTAGATACGTCGGGAGTAGAGAGACCCAGTACTTC. It is translated as CSARYVGSRETQYF.

Remarks on this clonotype: An end of the junction differs from the germline gene, which may be a read error. The genes are TRBV7-7 and TRBJ2-2; perhaps TRBD1 as D (6 bases). Germline CDR1 is SSHAT and CDR2 is FNYEAQ (reference sequence). The CDR3 is 18 residues long. DNA of the CDR3: TGTGCTAGCATCCTGTCCACCCGGGACACCCTGAACACCGGGGAGCTGTTTTTT. As protein: CASILSTRDTLNTGELFF. Full variable domain (remainder filled in from reference TRBV7-7 and TRBJ2-2): GAGVSQSPRYKVTKRGQDVTLRCDPISSHATLYWYQQALGQGPEFLTYFNYEAQPDKSGLPSDRFSAERPEGSISTLTIQRTEQRDSAMYRCASILSTRDTLNTGELFFGEGSRLTVL.

This clonotype showed up just a few times. The V and J genes are TRBV9 and TRBJ2-3; no definite D call. V lost 0 bases to trimming and J lost 2 bases, with 7 bases between them. The CDR3 consists of 14 residues. Germline CDR1 SGDLS, CDR2 YYNGEE. The CDR3 region has the DNA TGTGCCAGCAGCGTAGACGGAGCCACAGATACGCAGTATTTT. Residues: CASSVDGATDTQYF.

This rearrangement joins TRBV3-1 to TRBJ2-2; D may be TRBD2 (6 bases). The CDR3 contains 15 residues. The ends were cut back, 4 bases at V and 1 base at J, with 10 bases in the middle. From germline, CDR1 is LGHDT and CDR2 YNNKEL (reference sequence). In nucleotides, the CDR3 is TGTGCCAGCAGCCTGGGACTTCTGAACACCGGGGAGCTGTTTTTT. Its protein is CASSLGLLNTGELFF. Using reference TRBV3-1 and TRBJ2-2 for the parts outside the CDR3, the full variable domain is DTAVSQTPKYLVTQMGNDKSIKCEQNLGHDTMYWYKQDSKKFLKIMFSYNNKELIINETVPNRFSPKSPDKAHLNLHINSLELGDSAVYFCASSLGLLNTGELFFGEGSRLTVL.

CDR3 in amino acids: CASSPPAGSSYNEQFF. The CDR3 DNA follows: TGTGCCAGCAGCCCCCCGGCTGGAAGCTCCTACAATGAGCAGTTCTTC. The gene calls are TRBV4-2 and TRBJ2-1; D remains ambiguous. Trimming took 4 bases from V and 0 from J, leaving 13 bases between them. The CDR3 is 16 amino acids. Germline CDR1 LGHNA, CDR2 YNFKEQ.

The sample holds a few counts of this clonotype. The V and J genes are TRBV28 and TRBJ1-1; 7 bases are a match to TRBD1. With V trimmed by 7 bases and J by 1 base, 3 bases remained unmatched. This CDR3 is built from 13 residues. Germline-derived CDR1 and CDR2 are MDHEN and SYDVKM. CDR3 amino acids: CASTPGGNTEAFF. DNA for the CDR3: TGTGCCAGCACCCCAGGGGGGAACACTGAAGCTTTCTTT.

This clonotype turned up a few times. V usage is TRBV9 and J usage is TRBJ2-1; unclear D gene. Germline V gene sequence: CDR1 SGDLS, CDR2 YYNGEE. The V end lost 2 bases, the J end lost 8 bases, and 11 bases lay between the germline ends. The CDR3 is 13 amino acids. The CDR3 DNA reads TGTGCCAGCAGCGTCGCCAAGGGCTATGAGCAGTTCTTC. As protein: CASSVAKGYEQFF.

The J gene is TRBJ2-2, the V gene TRBV14; D unclear. The ends were cut back, 2 bases at V and 7 bases at J, with 8 bases in the middle. Germline assignment: CDR1 SGHDN and CDR2 FVKESK. The CDR3 sequence is 13 residues long. DNA for the CDR3: TGTGCCAGCAGCCAACGCACGGGCGGGGAGCTGTTTTTT. Translating gives CASSQRTGGELFF.

The sample holds a few counts of this clonotype. The rearrangement joins TRBV12-3 or TRBV12-4 to TRBJ2-1, with TRBD2 matching over 7 bases. The trim removed 0 bases at V and 7 bases at J, leaving 6 bases unmatched. The CDR3 covers 15 residues. CDR3 residues: CASSLAGGPVNEQFF. The CDR3 region has the DNA TGTGCCAGCAGTTTAGCGGGAGGGCCTGTAAATGAGCAGTTCTTC.

This clonotype occurred a few times. The chain joins TRBV12-3 or TRBV12-4 to TRBJ2-1; 8 bases are shared with TRBD2. The ends lost 2 bases at V and 6 bases at J; junction bases unmatched: 9. CDR3 length: 16 amino acids. CDR3 loop: CASSLYAGGGANEQFF. The DNA of the CDR3 is TGTGCCAGCAGTTTATACGCGGGAGGTGGCGCCAATGAGCAGTTCTTC.